The 9 T cell receptor beta chains presented below share a single source sample, sequenced in a study of OX40 agonist ivuxolimab in advanced cancers. Data came from immunoSEQ multiplex PCR; TCRdb stores just in-frame clones and leaves some out. The sample gives tens of thousands of clones, 88% of which show up once; about 3.8% is in the top ten. This specimen was CD4+ or CD8+ T cells sorted from blood, taken in a trial of the OX40 agonist ivuxolimab. Source of these receptors: an adult with an advanced solid tumor such as melanoma, head and neck, liver or kidney cancer.

This clone showed up just a few times. The chain couples TRBV14 to TRBJ2-5; TRBD1 aligns across 7 bases. Germline V lookup: CDR1 SGHDN, CDR2 FVKESK. The CDR3 runs to 16 residues. V dropped 4 bases and J dropped 2; count of bases not matched to a gene: 10. CDR3 coding DNA: TGTGCCAGCAGCCCCCACCGGGACAGATTACAAGAGACCCAGTACTTC. It specifies CASSPHRDRLQETQYF.

The genes are TRBV6-1 and TRBJ2-7; D may be TRBD1 (6 bases). CDR1 and CDR2 from the germline V gene are MNHNS and SASEGT. Trimming shortened V by 2 bases and J by 2 bases, and 13 bases separated the two germline ends. The CDR3 spans 15 residues. This chain's CDR3 is CASSELDRKTYEQYF. DNA of the CDR3: TGTGCCAGCAGTGAATTGGACAGAAAGACCTACGAGCAGTACTTC.

CDR3 coding DNA: TGCGCCAGCAGCGAAAGCGCCGAGCAGTACTTC. Its translation is CASSESAEQYF. The chain carries TRBV5-1 and TRBJ2-7; D remains ambiguous. The CDR3 has 11 residues. Germline CDR1 reads SGHRS; CDR2 reads YFSETQ. The germline V and J ends were trimmed by 4 bases and 6 bases, with 8 bases remaining between them.

The J gene is TRBJ1-1, the V gene TRBV7-2; D is ambiguous. The CDR3 is 14 residues long. Germline assignment: CDR1 SGHTA and CDR2 FQGNSA. V lost 1 base and J lost 5, with 11 bases in between. The CDR3 loop is CASSLGSLGTEAFF. The CDR3 bases are TGTGCCAGCAGCTTAGGGTCCTTGGGTACTGAAGCTTTCTTT.

The J gene is TRBJ1-2, the V gene TRBV19; D is ambiguous. Per the germline V gene, CDR1 is LNHDA and CDR2 is SQIVND (reference sequence). The CDR3 runs 14 residues. V was clipped by 5 bases and J by 2 bases, with 12 bases between them. This CDR3 reads CASSPRGPNYGYTF. CDR3 coding DNA: TGTGCCAGTAGTCCTCGGGGTCCCAACTATGGCTACACCTTC.

This clone appeared a single time. The chain carries TRBV5-4 and TRBJ2-5; 9 bases agree with TRBD1. V lost 5 bases, J lost 3 bases, and 2 bases stayed unmatched. Germline CDR1 SGHNT, CDR2 YYREEE (reference sequence). This CDR3 spans 13 amino acids. This CDR3 reads CASRWTGEETQYF. The CDR3 bases are TGTGCCAGCAGGTGGACAGGGGAAGAGACCCAGTACTTC.

The chain joins TRBV19 to TRBJ2-5; no firm D call. Between the trimmed V and J ends, which lost 6 bases and 0 bases, there was a span of 8 bases. This CDR3 is 13 amino acids long. Germline V gives CDR1 LNHDA, CDR2 SQIVND (reference sequence). The CDR3 DNA is TGTGCCAGTAGGCCTGTAAACCAAGAGACCCAGTACTTC. Residues: CASRPVNQETQYF. Full variable domain (missing parts from reference TRBV19 and TRBJ2-5): DGGITQSPKYLFRKEGQNVTLSCEQNLNHDAMYWYRQDPGQGLRLIYYSQIVNDFQKGDIAEGYSVSREKKESFPLTVTSAQKNPTAFYLCASRPVNQETQYFGPGTRLLVL.

The rearrangement joins TRBV2 to TRBJ2-5; TRBD2 matches 12 bases. The end of the DNA is better explained by TRBJ2-7, so the J call may be wrong. Germline values: CDR1 SNHLY, CDR2 FYNNEI. This CDR3 spans 14 amino acids. CDR3 DNA sequence: TGTGCCAGCAGGCCGACTAGCGGGAGAAACGAGCAGTACTTC. Amino acids: CASRPTSGRNEQYF.

This chain joins TRBV28 and TRBJ2-1, with 9 positions matching TRBD1. The CDR3 loop spans 16 amino acids. Germline CDR1 and CDR2: MDHEN and SYDVKM. Unmatched junction bases numbered 15, after V lost 7 bases and J lost 8 bases. The CDR3 sequence: CASIPPHRTGVYEQFF. The CDR3 DNA sequence: TGTGCCAGCATCCCCCCTCATAGGACAGGGGTCTATGAGCAGTTCTTC.